Below, one T cell receptor beta chain is given with its context. Deep was the level used in running the assay. Unsorted PBMC DNA went through sequencing on ten immunoSEQ deep assay plates. Libraries were prepared by immunoSEQ multiplex PCR; TCRdb keeps only in-frame clonotypes and omits some of them. The sample has about 490,000 clones; around 80% are singletons. This sample was taken from a study of shared clonotypes between healthy human individuals. The healthy adult donors were HIV-negative and reported no recent acute infections or vaccinations. Sequencing was carried out using PBMCs. This TCR came from a woman between 35 and 50 years old in good health. Some clones in this sample may be carry-over from other donors' samples.

The CDR3 region is CASSQGPRGKMDEQYF. CDR3 bases: TGCGCCAGCAGCCAGGGCCCCAGGGGGAAGATGGACGAGCAGTACTTC. This sequence joins TRBV4-1 and TRBJ2-7; TRBD1 matches at 7 bases. Trimming cost V 3 bases and J 5 bases; bases outside gene matches: 13. This CDR3 spans 16 amino acids. Germline V gene sequence: CDR1 MGHRA, CDR2 YSYEKL.